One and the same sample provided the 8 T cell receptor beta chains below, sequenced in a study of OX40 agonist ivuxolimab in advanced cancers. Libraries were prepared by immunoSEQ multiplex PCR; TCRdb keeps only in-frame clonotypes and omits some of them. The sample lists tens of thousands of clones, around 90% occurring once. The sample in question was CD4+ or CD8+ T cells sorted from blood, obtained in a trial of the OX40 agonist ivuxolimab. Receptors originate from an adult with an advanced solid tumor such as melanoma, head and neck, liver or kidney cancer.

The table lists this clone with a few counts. The chain's CDR3 is CASSDSGIYASPLHF. The CDR3 DNA sequence: TGCGCCAGCAGTGACTCGGGGATCTACGCGTCACCCCTCCACTTT. The rearrangement joins TRBV10-1 to TRBJ1-6, with D hard to call. CDR3 length equals 15 residues. The V and J ends lost 3 bases and 10 bases respectively, with 16 bases between them. Germline CDR1 reads WNHNN; CDR2 reads SYGVQD (reference sequence).

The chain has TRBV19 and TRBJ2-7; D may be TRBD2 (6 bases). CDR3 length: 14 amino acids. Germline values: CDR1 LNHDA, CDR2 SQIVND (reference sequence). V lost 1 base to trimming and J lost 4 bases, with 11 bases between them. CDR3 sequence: CASSIAAGSYEQYF. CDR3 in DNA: TGTGCCAGTAGTATAGCGGCCGGGAGTTACGAGCAGTACTTC.

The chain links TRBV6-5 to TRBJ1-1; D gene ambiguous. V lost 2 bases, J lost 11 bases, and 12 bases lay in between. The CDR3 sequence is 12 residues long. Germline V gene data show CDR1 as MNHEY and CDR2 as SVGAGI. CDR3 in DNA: TGTGCCAGCAGTTACGGGAGCGGGATGGCTTTCTTT. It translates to CASSYGSGMAFF.

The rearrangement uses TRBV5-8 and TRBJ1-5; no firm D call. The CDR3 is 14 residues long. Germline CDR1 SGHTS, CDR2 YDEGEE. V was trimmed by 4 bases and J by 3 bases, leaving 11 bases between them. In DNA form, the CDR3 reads TGTGCCAGCAGCCGAGGGCGCCCCAATCAGCCCCAGCATTTT. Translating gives CASSRGRPNQPQHF. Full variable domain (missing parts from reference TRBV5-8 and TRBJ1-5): EAGVTQSPTHLIKTRGQQATLRCSPISGHTSVYWYQQALGLGLQFLLWYDEGEERNRGNFPPRFSGRQFPNYSSELNVNALELEDSALYLCASSRGRPNQPQHFGDGTRLSIL.

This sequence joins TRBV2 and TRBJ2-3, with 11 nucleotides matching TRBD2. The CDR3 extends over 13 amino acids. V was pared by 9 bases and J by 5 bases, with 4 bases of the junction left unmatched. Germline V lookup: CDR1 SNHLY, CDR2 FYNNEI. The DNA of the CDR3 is TGTGCCAGGGGACTAGCGGAGGGAGATACGCAGTATTTT. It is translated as CARGLAEGDTQYF.

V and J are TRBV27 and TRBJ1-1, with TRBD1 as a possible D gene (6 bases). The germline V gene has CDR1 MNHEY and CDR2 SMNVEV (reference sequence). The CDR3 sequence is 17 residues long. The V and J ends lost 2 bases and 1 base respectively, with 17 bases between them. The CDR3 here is CASSLGRGARKNTEAFF. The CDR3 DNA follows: TGTGCCAGCAGTTTAGGAAGGGGGGCGCGTAAGAACACTGAAGCTTTCTTT.

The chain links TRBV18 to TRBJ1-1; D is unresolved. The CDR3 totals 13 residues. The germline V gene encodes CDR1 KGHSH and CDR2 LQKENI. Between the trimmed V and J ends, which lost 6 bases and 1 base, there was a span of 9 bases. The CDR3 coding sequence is TGTGCCAGCTCCGAATCCTCGAACACTGAAGCTTTCTTT. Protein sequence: CASSESSNTEAFF.

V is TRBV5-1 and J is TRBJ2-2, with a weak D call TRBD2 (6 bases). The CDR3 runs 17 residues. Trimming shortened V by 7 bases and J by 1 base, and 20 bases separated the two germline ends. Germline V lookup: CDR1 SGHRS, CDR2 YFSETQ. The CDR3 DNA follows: TGCGCCAGCCCCCGGATACGGGGGTCGGGGAACACCGGGGAGCTGTTTTTT. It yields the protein CASPRIRGSGNTGELFF.